Listed below are T cell receptor beta chains from one sample, sequenced in a study of cytomegalovirus exposure and HLA in healthy donors. Libraries were prepared by immunoSEQ multiplex PCR; TCRdb keeps only in-frame clonotypes and omits some of them. The sample has fewer than 110,000 clones, 82% seen once; the top ten hold approximately 2.6%. The sample was PBMCs. The receptors here all came from a man aged 25 to 45 in good health and CMV-seropositive. Each CDR3 is given with its conserved first and last residue. A D gene is named only where the DNA matches it firmly. Clone size appears in some rows only: once, few, many, or a class for an expanded clone.

TRBJ2-7,TRBV7-9,once,NA,CASSLTGVAYEQYF,TGTGCCAGCAGCTTAACAGGCGTTGCCTACGAGCAGTACTTC
TRBJ1-2,TRBV19,NA,NA,CASTPLRGGVGDYGYTF,TGTGCCAGTACCCCCTTGAGAGGGGGTGTGGGGGACTATGGCTACACCTTC
TRBJ2-7,TRBV4-1,NA,NA,CASSQQTGVYEQYF,TGCGCCAGCAGCCAACAAACGGGGGTCTACGAGCAGTACTTC
TRBJ2-5,TRBV11-2,NA,NA,CASSPGVQETQYF,TGTGCCAGCAGCCCGGGGGTCCAAGAGACCCAGTACTTC
TRBJ2-7,TRBV2,NA,NA,CASSEQGVYYEQYF,TGTGCCAGCAGTGAACAGGGTGTATATTACGAGCAGTACTTC
TRBJ1-2,TRBV29-1,NA,NA,CSVEDLGGGYTF,TGCAGCGTTGAAGATCTGGGGGGAGGCTACACCTTC
TRBJ2-7,TRBV5-6,NA,NA,CASCRMSYEQYF,TGTGCCAGTTGCAGGATGTCCTACGAGCAGTACTTC
TRBJ2-1,TRBV6-1,NA,TRBD1,CASSAPGQGYPNEQFF,TGTGCCAGCAGTGCACCGGGACAGGGTTATCCCAATGAGCAGTTCTTC
TRBJ1-1,TRBV6-6,once,TRBD1,CASSSQQGEKNTEAFF,TGTGCCAGCAGTTCTCAACAGGGGGAAAAGAACACTGAAGCTTTCTTT
TRBJ1-2,TRBV29-1,NA,NA,CSSTGTDGYTF,TGCAGCTCCACAGGGACGGATGGCTACACCTTC
TRBJ2-7,TRBV19,NA,NA,CASSIVGGISSYEQYF,TGTGCCAGTAGTATTGTTGGGGGGATAAGCTCCTACGAGCAGTACTTC
TRBJ2-6,TRBV5-1,NA,NA,CASSSRFSGANVLTF,TGCGCCAGCAGCTCCAGGTTCTCTGGGGCCAACGTCCTGACTTTC
TRBJ2-5,TRBV5-4,NA,NA,CASSSLAARAQYF,TGTGCCAGCAGCTCCCTCGCGGCTCGGGCCCAGTACTTC
TRBJ1-6,TRBV30,NA,NA,CAWRPGQYPLHF,TGTGCCTGGAGACCCGGACAGTATCCCCTCCACTTT
TRBJ1-1,TRBV2,few,NA,CASSEQNTEAFF,TGTGCCAGCAGTGAACAGAACACTGAAGCTTTCTTT
TRBJ2-2,TRBV19,NA,NA,CAVESTNTGELFF,TGTGCCGTAGAATCAACGAACACCGGGGAGCTGTTTTTT
TRBJ2-7,TRBV5-4,NA,NA,CASSLGDNEQYF,TGTGCCAGCAGCTTGGGGGACAACGAGCAGTACTTC
TRBJ2-3,TRBV11-2,NA,TRBD2,CASSNRLAGDTDTQYF,TGTGCCAGCAGCAATAGACTAGCGGGGGACACAGATACGCAGTATTTT
TRBJ1-1,TRBV9,NA,TRBD1,CASSGTGAKNTEAFF,TGTGCCAGCAGCGGGACAGGGGCGAAGAACACTGAAGCTTTCTTT
TRBJ2-7,TRBV7-9,NA,NA,CASSLAQGREEQYF,TGTGCCAGCAGCTTAGCGCAGGGGCGGGAGGAGCAGTACTTC
TRBJ2-1,TRBV11-2,few,TRBD2,CASSSRLAGDEQFF,TGTGCCAGCAGCTCTAGACTAGCGGGTGATGAGCAGTTCTTC
TRBJ2-2,TRBV7-9,few,NA,CSSSSPGGERTGELFF,TGTTCCAGCAGCAGCCCCGGGGGAGAGAGGACCGGGGAGCTGTTTTTT
TRBJ2-7,TRBV19,NA,TRBD1,CASSTGTASYEQYF,TGTGCCAGTAGTACAGGGACAGCCTCCTACGAGCAGTACTTC
TRBJ2-3,TRBV5-6,once,NA,CASSLLAEDTQYF,TGTGCCAGCAGCCTCCTAGCTGAGGATACGCAGTATTTT
TRBJ1-2,TRBV5-6,NA,TRBD1,CASSFIDRGLDYGYTF,TGTGCCAGCAGCTTTATAGACAGGGGGCTTGACTATGGCTACACCTTC
TRBJ1-5,TRBV6-5,NA,TRBD1,CASRRQGGNQPQHF,TGTGCCAGCAGGAGACAGGGAGGCAATCAGCCCCAGCATTTT
TRBJ2-3,TRBV4-1,once,TRBD1,CASSQGRTGGGADTQYF,TGCGCCAGCAGCCAAGGACGGACAGGGGGCGGCGCAGATACGCAGTATTTT
TRBJ1-2,TRBV11-3,NA,NA,CASSLRGWDYGYTF,TGTGCCAGCAGCTTAAGGGGCTGGGACTATGGCTACACCTTC
TRBJ1-4,TRBV5-1,NA,NA,CASSSTATNEKLFF,TGCGCCAGCAGCTCGACTGCAACTAATGAAAAACTGTTTTTT
TRBJ1-2,TRBV6-5,NA,NA,CASSQQGSGYTF,TGTGCCAGCAGTCAACAGGGCAGTGGCTACACCTTC
TRBJ2-7,TRBV19,NA,TRBD1,CASSRAGQGVGEQYF,TGTGCCAGTAGTCGCGCCGGACAGGGGGTGGGGGAGCAGTACTTC
TRBJ2-7,TRBV5-1,NA,TRBD1,CASKGDRPLVDEQYF,TGCGCCAGCAAAGGGGACAGACCCCTCGTCGACGAGCAGTACTTC
TRBJ2-6,TRBV5-6,NA,NA,CASSLVVAAGANGLTF,TGTGCCAGCAGCTTGGTTGTAGCGGCCGGGGCCAACGGCCTGACTTTC
TRBJ2-6,TRBV6-1,NA,NA,CASSEALSGGANVLTF,TGTGCCAGCAGTGAAGCCCTCTCGGGTGGGGCCAACGTCCTGACTTTC
TRBJ1-5,TRBV19,few,NA,CASSRRVRDANSNQPQHF,TGTGCCAGTAGTAGGCGGGTTCGGGATGCGAATAGCAATCAGCCCCAGCATTTT
TRBJ1-1,TRBV2,few,NA,CASSEAQTASNTEAFF,TGTGCCAGCAGTGAAGCGCAAACAGCCTCGAACACTGAAGCTTTCTTT
TRBJ2-7,TRBV5-5,NA,NA,CASSLDWGGESSYEQYF,TGTGCCAGCAGCTTGGACTGGGGTGGGGAGTCCTCCTACGAGCAGTACTTC
TRBJ1-4,TRBV29-1,NA,TRBD1,CSIQGAYEKLFF,TGCAGTATTCAGGGGGCTTATGAAAAACTGTTTTTT
TRBJ2-6,TRBV29-1,NA,TRBD1,CSVEGQGVTGANGLTF,TGCAGCGTTGAGGGACAGGGGGTGACTGGGGCCAACGGCCTGACTTTC
TRBJ2-2,TRBV5-1,NA,NA,CASSSYGVTGELFF,TGCGCCAGCAGCTCGTACGGGGTCACCGGGGAGCTGTTTTTT
TRBJ1-2,TRBV7-9,NA,TRBD1,CASSPLTGDGYTF,TGTGCCAGCAGCCCTCTGACAGGGGATGGCTACACCTTC
TRBJ1-2,TRBV30,NA,NA,CAFREIIGDGYTF,TGTGCCTTCCGGGAGATCATAGGGGATGGCTACACCTTC
TRBJ1-1,TRBV11-2,NA,NA,CASSLGGGNTEAFF,TGTGCCAGCAGTCTAGGGGGGGGGAACACTGAAGCTTTCTTT
TRBJ2-2,TRBV19,once,TRBD2,CASSPSGGGTGELFF,TGTGCCAGTAGTCCCAGCGGGGGCGGAACCGGGGAGCTGTTTTTT
TRBJ1-1,TRBV2,NA,TRBD1,CASRDRGVYTEAFF,TGTGCCAGCAGGGACAGGGGGGTTTACACTGAAGCTTTCTTT
TRBJ2-3,TRBV6-4,NA,TRBD2,CASSETSGGATDTQYF,TGTGCCAGCAGTGAGACTAGCGGGGGGGCCACAGATACGCAGTATTTT
TRBJ2-3,TRBV7-9,NA,NA,CASSFQTSSTDTQYF,TGTGCCAGCAGCTTCCAGACATCTAGCACAGATACGCAGTATTTT
TRBJ2-3,TRBV30,NA,NA,CAWTTGGQAHTQYF,TGTGCCTGGACCACGGGGGGCCAGGCTCATACGCAGTATTTT
TRBJ2-7,TRBV4-1,NA,NA,CASSQPSDEQYF,TGCGCCAGCAGCCAACCCTCCGACGAGCAGTACTTC
TRBJ2-5,TRBV5-1,NA,TRBD1,CASSLDRGETQYF,TGCGCCAGCAGCTTGGACAGGGGGGAGACCCAGTACTTC